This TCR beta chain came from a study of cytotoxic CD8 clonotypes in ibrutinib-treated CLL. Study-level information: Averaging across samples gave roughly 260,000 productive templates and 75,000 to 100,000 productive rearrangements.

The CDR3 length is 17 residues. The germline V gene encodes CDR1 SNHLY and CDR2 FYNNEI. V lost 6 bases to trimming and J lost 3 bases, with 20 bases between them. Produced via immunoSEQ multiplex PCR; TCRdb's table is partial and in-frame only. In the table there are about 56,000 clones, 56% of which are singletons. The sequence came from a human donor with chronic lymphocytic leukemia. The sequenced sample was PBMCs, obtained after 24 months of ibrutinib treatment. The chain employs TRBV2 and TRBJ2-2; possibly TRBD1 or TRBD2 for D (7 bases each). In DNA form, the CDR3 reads TGTGCCAGCAGAGATAGGGGGCAGGGAGGGTACACCGGGGAGCTGTTTTTT. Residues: CASRDRGQGGYTGELFF.